A selection of T cell receptor beta chains follows, all from one sample in a study of beta chain features in type 1 diabetes. Produced via immunoSEQ multiplex PCR; TCRdb's table is partial and in-frame only. The sample carries tens of thousands of clones, less than 55% recorded once. Source material: Tregs from blood. The source is a man under 40 with type 1 diabetes. Both conserved end residues are part of each CDR3. A D gene is named only where the DNA matches it firmly. Not all rows give a size; the values are once, few, many and, for expanded clones, a class.

-,TRBV15,17,TRBJ1-4,TRBD1,TGTGCCACCAGCAGAGTGATCCGGGACAGGGACAATGAAAAACTGTTTTTT,CATSRVIRDRDNEKLFF
few,TRBV4-3,15,TRBJ2-2,-,TGCGCCAGCAGCCAAGCGGGAGTGGACACCGGGGAGCTGTTTTTT,CASSQAGVDTGELFF
-,TRBV18,14,TRBJ1-1,TRBD1,TGTGCCAGCTCACCACTTTCAGGGGGCACTGAAGCTTTCTTT,CASSPLSGGTEAFF
-,TRBV18,14,TRBJ2-7,TRBD1,TGTGCCAGCTCACCTCGGACAGGGGTCTACGAGCAGTACTTC,CASSPRTGVYEQYF
-,TRBV5-6,15,TRBJ2-1,-,TGTGCCAGCAGCTTTAAGAGCGGACCCTACAATGAGCAGTTCTTC,CASSFKSGPYNEQFF
-,TRBV18,16,TRBJ2-5,TRBD2,TGTGCCAGCTCACCACGCGGGGGACTAACCCAAGAGACCCAGTACTTC,CASSPRGGLTQETQYF
few,TRBV6-5,13,TRBJ2-7,-,TGTGCCAGCAGTATGGACACCACGGGCGAGCAGTACTTC,CASSMDTTGEQYF
-,TRBV18,18,TRBJ2-6,TRBD1,TGTGCCAGCTCACCACGGGACAGGGTAGGCACTGGGGCCAACGTCCTGACTTTC,CASSPRDRVGTGANVLTF
-,TRBV7-2,16,TRBJ2-1,TRBD2,TGTGCCAGCAGCTTAAGACTAGCGGGATCCCCCCCAGGGCAGTTCTTC,CASSLRLAGSPPGQFF
-,TRBV28,15,TRBJ1-2,-,TGTGCCAGCAGCCTCTTTACAGGGAAGGTCGATGGCTACACCTTC,CASSLFTGKVDGYTF
-,TRBV5-5,16,TRBJ2-2,TRBD1,TGTGCCAGCAGCGCCAGACAGGGAGCGAACACCGGGGAGCTGTTTTTT,CASSARQGANTGELFF
-,TRBV6-5,15,TRBJ1-2,TRBD1,TGTGCCAGCAGCTCACCGGGACAGGGGGCAGAAGGCTACACCTTC,CASSSPGQGAEGYTF
-,TRBV6-5,15,TRBJ2-1,TRBD2,TGTGCCAGCAGGACGAGCGGGGCGATCTACAATGAGCAGTTCTTC,CASRTSGAIYNEQFF
few,TRBV20-1,11,TRBJ2-1,-,TGCAGTGCTAGCGCTAACAATGAGCAGTTCTTC,CSASANNEQFF
-,TRBV4-3,17,TRBJ2-1,TRBD2,TGCGCCAGCAGCCAAGTAGCGGGGGGGGCATTTCGCAATGAGCAGTTCTTC,CASSQVAGGAFRNEQFF
-,TRBV11-1,13,TRBJ1-5,-,TGTGCCAGCAGCGATGGACAGAATCAGCCCCAGCATTTT,CASSDGQNQPQHF
once,TRBV6-8,9,TRBJ2-5,TRBD1,TGTGCCAGATCCGGGACAGGGTACTTC,CARSGTGYF
once,TRBV4-1,15,TRBJ1-4,TRBD1,TGCGCCAGCAGCCCGACAGGGGGGACCAATGAAAAACTGTTTTTT,CASSPTGGTNEKLFF
-,TRBV7-6,16,TRBJ2-1,TRBD1,TGTGCCAGCAGCGTTTACGGACAGGGCTCCTACAATGAGCAGTTCTTC,CASSVYGQGSYNEQFF
few,TRBV2,15,TRBJ2-1,-,TGTGCCAGCGTGAGACGACAGACCTCCTACAATGAGCAGTTCTTC,CASVRRQTSYNEQFF
-,TRBV6-4,16,TRBJ2-7,-,TGTGCCAGCACTTCCTCCCGTGCTCGAGGGACCTACGAGCAGTACTTC,CASTSSRARGTYEQYF
-,TRBV30,13,TRBJ2-1,TRBD2,TGTGCCTGGGCTAGCGGGACTTACAATGAGCAGTTCTTC,CAWASGTYNEQFF
-,TRBV25-1,16,TRBJ2-7,TRBD2,TGTGCCAGCAGTGAAGTGGCGGGGGGCGCAGCCTACGAGCAGTACTTC,CASSEVAGGAAYEQYF
few,TRBV19,15,TRBJ2-7,-,TGTGCCAGTAGTATCAGGCCAGGGGCGCCCTACGAGCAGTACTTC,CASSIRPGAPYEQYF
once,TRBV28,11,TRBJ2-7,-,TGTGCCAGCAGACTCTCCTACGAGCAGTACTTC,CASRLSYEQYF
-,TRBV16,16,TRBJ1-6,-,TGTGCCAGCAGCCCTCGAACAGGGATCTCTAATTCACCCCTCCACTTT,CASSPRTGISNSPLHF
-,TRBV29-1,13,TRBJ2-7,-,TGCAGCGTTGAAGGTGCTAGCGCGTACGAGCAGTACTTC,CSVEGASAYEQYF
-,TRBV29-1,13,TRBJ2-7,-,TGCAGCGTTTCGACACGGCCTATGGCGGAGCAGTACTTC,CSVSTRPMAEQYF
once,TRBV4-1,14,TRBJ1-4,-,TGCGCCAGCAGCCAGAACGGGTTTTATGAAAAACTGTTTTTT,CASSQNGFYEKLFF
-,TRBV5-4,16,TRBJ2-3,-,TGTGCCAGCAGCCTCGGACAGCCGAGGGACACAGATACGCAGTATTTT,CASSLGQPRDTDTQYF
-,TRBV2,12,TRBJ2-1,TRBD1,TGTGCCAGCAGTGGGACAGGAGGTGAGCAGTTCTTC,CASSGTGGEQFF
-,TRBV5-1,17,TRBJ2-1,TRBD1,TGCGCCAGCAGCTCTACTCCCGGGACAGTAGGTCCCAATGAGCAGTTCTTC,CASSSTPGTVGPNEQFF
few,TRBV27,17,TRBJ1-1,TRBD1,TGTGCCAGCAGGCTCCGATATTCCGGGACAGCGAACACTGAAGCTTTCTTT,CASRLRYSGTANTEAFF
few,TRBV7-8,16,TRBJ2-5,-,TGTGCCAGCAGCTTAGGCGGGGAGCGGCTACGCGGGACCCAGTACTTC,CASSLGGERLRGTQYF
-,TRBV19,16,TRBJ2-7,-,TGTGCCAGTAGTATGGGTCAGGGGAACCCCAACTACGAGCAGTACTTC,CASSMGQGNPNYEQYF
-,TRBV5-4,15,TRBJ2-7,TRBD2,TGTGCCAGCAGCTTGGCGCCTAGCGGCTCCTACGAGCAGTACTTC,CASSLAPSGSYEQYF
once,TRBV7-2,15,TRBJ2-7,TRBD1,TGTGCCAGCAGCTCACGGACAGGGTCCTCCTACGAGCAGTACTTC,CASSSRTGSSYEQYF
-,TRBV7-2,12,TRBJ1-5,-,TGTGCCAGCAGTTCCACTTCTCTCTCCCAGCATTTT,CASSSTSLSQHF
-,TRBV28,15,TRBJ2-1,TRBD2,TGTGCCAGCAAATTGGGACTAGCGGATTACAATGAGCAGTTCTTC,CASKLGLADYNEQFF
-,TRBV7-2,14,TRBJ2-1,TRBD2,TGTGCCAGCAGCTTATTAGCGGGAGGATATGAGCAGTTCTTC,CASSLLAGGYEQFF
-,TRBV5-1,15,TRBJ1-1,-,TGCGCCAGCACTCCATCCCTGGGGGGGAGAACTGAAGCTTTCTTT,CASTPSLGGRTEAFF
-,TRBV27,14,TRBJ2-5,-,TGTGCCAGCAGTTTACAATCGGCGGCAGAGACCCAGTACTTC,CASSLQSAAETQYF
-,TRBV27,15,TRBJ1-2,-,TGTGCCAGCAGAGGAGGAGGGGCCCTCAACTATGGCTACACCTTC,CASRGGGALNYGYTF
few,TRBV7-2,16,TRBJ2-3,-,TGTGCCAGCAGCTTGGGGAATAGCGGTGGCACAGATACGCAGTATTTT,CASSLGNSGGTDTQYF
-,TRBV5-1,16,TRBJ1-3,-,TGCGCCAGCAAGTCTGGAGCGGCAGGGGTTGGAAACACCATATATTTT,CASKSGAAGVGNTIYF
few,TRBV5-1,13,TRBJ2-1,-,TGCGCCAGCAGCTACGGGGACTACAATGAGCAGTTCTTC,CASSYGDYNEQFF
-,TRBV28,16,TRBJ2-1,-,TGTGCCAGCACCCTAAGTGGGGGGACGGGATACAATGAGCAGTTCTTC,CASTLSGGTGYNEQFF
-,TRBV7-9,11,TRBJ2-3,-,TGTGCCAGCAGCCAAGAGGATACGCAGTATTTT,CASSQEDTQYF
-,TRBV10-3,15,TRBJ2-3,-,TGTGCCATCAGTGAGTCAACAGGGAGCGCAGATACGCAGTATTTT,CAISESTGSADTQYF
-,TRBV7-9,18,TRBJ2-2,TRBD1,TGTGCCAGCTGCGGGGGTCCGGGACAGGGTACGAACACCGGGGAGCTGTTTTTT,CASCGGPGQGTNTGELFF